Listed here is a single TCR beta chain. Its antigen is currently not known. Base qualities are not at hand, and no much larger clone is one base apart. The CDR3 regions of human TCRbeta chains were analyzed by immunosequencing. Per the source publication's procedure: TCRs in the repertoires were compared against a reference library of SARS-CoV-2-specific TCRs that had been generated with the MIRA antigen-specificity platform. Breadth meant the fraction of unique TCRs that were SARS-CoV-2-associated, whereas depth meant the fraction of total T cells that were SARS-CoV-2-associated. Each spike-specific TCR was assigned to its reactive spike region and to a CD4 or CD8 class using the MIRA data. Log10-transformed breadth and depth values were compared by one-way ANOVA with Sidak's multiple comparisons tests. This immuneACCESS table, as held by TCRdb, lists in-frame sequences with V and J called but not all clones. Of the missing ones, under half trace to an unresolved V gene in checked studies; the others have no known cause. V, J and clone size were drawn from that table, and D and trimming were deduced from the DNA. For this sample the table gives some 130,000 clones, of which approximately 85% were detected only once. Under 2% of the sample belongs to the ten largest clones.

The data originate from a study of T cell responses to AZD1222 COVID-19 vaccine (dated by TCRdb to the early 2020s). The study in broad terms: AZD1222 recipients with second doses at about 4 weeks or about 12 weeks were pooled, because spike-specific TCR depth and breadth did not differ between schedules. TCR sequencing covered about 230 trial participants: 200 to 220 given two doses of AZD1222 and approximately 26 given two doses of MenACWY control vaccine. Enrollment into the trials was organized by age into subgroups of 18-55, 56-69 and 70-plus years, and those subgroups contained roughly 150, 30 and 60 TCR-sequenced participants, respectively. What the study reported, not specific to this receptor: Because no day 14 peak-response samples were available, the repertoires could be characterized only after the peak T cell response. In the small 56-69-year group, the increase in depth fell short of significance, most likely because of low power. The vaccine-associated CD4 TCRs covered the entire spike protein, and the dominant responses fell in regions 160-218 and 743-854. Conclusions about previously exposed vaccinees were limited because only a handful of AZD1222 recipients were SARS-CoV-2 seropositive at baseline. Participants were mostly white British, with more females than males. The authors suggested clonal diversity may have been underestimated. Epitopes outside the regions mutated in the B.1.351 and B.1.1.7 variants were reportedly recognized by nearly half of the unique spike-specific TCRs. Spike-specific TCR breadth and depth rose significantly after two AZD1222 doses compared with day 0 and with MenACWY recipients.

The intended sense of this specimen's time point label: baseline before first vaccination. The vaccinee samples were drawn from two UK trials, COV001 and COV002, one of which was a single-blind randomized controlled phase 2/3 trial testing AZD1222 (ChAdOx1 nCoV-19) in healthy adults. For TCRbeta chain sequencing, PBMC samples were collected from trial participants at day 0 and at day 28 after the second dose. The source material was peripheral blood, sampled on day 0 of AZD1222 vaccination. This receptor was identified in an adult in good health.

The DNA sequence reads TGTGCCAGCAGTCCAAACAGGGGGGACACTGAAGCTTTCTTT. This translates into CASSPNRGDTEAFF. The chain is encoded by TRBV6-5 joined to TRBJ1-1; TRBD1 aligns with 8 central bases. Via the germline V gene, CDR1 is MNHEY and CDR2 SVGAGI. Compared with germline, V lacks 5 bases and J lacks 3 bases; bases without a gene match: 5. The CDR3 contains 14 residues, cysteine and phenylalanine counted. This entry keeps only the CDR3 DNA: 42 bases, framed from base 1.